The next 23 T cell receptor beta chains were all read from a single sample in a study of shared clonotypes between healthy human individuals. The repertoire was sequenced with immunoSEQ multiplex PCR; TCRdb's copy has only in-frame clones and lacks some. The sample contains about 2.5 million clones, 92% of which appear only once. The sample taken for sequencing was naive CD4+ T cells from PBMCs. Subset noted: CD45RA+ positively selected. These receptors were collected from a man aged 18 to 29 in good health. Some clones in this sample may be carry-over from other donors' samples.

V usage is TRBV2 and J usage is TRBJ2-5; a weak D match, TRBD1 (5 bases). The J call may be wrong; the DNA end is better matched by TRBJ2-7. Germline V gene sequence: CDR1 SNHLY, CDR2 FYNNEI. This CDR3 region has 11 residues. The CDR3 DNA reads TGTGCCAGCAGTCAGGGTGGCGAGCAGTACTTC. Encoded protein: CASSQGGEQYF.

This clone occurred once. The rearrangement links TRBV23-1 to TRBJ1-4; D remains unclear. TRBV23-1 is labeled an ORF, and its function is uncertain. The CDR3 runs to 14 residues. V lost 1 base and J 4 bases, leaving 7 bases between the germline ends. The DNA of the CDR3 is TGCGCCAGCAGTCAATGCGCCCGTAATGAAAAACTGTTTTTT. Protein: CASSQCARNEKLFF.

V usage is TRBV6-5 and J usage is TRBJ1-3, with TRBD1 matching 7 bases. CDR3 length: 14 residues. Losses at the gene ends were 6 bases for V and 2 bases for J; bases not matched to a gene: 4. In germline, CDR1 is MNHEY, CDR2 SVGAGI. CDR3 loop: CASSPDRAGNTIYF. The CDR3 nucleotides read TGTGCCAGCAGCCCAGACAGGGCTGGAAACACCATATATTTT.

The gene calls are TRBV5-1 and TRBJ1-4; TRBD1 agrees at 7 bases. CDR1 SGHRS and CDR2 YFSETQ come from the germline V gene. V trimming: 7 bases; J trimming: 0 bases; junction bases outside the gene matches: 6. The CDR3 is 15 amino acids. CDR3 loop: CASAWDSATNEKLFF. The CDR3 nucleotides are TGCGCCAGCGCTTGGGACAGCGCAACTAATGAAAAACTGTTTTTT.

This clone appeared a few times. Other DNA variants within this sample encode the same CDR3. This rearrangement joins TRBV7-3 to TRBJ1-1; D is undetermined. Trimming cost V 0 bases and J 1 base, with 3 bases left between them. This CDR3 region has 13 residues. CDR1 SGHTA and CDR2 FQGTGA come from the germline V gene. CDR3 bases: TGTGCCAGCAGCTTAACAAAGAACACTGAAGCTTTCTTT. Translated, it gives CASSLTKNTEAFF.

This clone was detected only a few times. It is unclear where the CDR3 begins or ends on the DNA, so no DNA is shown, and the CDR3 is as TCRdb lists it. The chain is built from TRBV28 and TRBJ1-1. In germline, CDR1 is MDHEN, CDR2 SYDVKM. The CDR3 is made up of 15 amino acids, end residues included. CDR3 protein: CASSSSGAQNTEAFF.

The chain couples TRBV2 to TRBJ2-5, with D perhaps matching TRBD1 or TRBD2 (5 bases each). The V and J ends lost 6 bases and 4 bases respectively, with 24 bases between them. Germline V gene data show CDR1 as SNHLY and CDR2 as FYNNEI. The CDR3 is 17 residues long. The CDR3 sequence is CASRLEPRVGERETQYF. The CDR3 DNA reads TGTGCCAGCAGGCTTGAGCCTCGCGTAGGGGAGAGAGAGACCCAGTACTTC.

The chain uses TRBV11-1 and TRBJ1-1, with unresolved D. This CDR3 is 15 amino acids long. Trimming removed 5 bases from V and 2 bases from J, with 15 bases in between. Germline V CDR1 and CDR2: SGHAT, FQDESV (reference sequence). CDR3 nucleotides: TGTGCCAGCAGCCCGGACGGCCATGCCAACACTGAAGCTTTCTTT. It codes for CASSPDGHANTEAFF.

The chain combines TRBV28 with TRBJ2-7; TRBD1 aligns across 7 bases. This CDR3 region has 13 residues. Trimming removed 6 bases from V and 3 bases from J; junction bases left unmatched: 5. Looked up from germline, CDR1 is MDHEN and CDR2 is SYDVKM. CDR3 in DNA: TGTGCCAGCAGGCGCACAGGGGTCTACGAGCAGTACTTC. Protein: CASRRTGVYEQYF.

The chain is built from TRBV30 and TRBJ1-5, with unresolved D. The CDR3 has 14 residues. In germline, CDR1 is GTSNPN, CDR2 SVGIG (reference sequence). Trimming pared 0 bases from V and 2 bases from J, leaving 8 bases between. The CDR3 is CAWSVSVGNQPQHF. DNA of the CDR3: TGTGCCTGGAGTGTATCAGTGGGCAATCAGCCCCAGCATTTT.

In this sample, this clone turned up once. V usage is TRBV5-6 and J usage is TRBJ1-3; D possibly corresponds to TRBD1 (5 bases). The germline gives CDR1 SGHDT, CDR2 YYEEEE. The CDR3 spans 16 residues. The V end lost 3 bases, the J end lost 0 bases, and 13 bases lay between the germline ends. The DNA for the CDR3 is TGTGCCAGCAGCTCGGGGACCGGGAGCTCTGGAAACACCATATATTTT. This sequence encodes CASSSGTGSSGNTIYF.

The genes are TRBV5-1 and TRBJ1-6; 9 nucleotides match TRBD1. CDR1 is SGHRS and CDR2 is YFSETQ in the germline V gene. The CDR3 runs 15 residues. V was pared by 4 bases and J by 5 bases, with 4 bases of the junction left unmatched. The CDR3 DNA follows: TGCGCCAGCAGCGCGGGACAGGGCAATAATTCACCCCTCCACTTT. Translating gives CASSAGQGNNSPLHF.

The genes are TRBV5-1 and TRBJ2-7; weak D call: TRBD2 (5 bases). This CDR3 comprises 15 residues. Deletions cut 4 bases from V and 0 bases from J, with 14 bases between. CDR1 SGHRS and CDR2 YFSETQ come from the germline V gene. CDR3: CASSTGRGPSYEQYF. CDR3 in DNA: TGCGCCAGCAGCACCGGTCGAGGGCCCTCCTACGAGCAGTACTTC.

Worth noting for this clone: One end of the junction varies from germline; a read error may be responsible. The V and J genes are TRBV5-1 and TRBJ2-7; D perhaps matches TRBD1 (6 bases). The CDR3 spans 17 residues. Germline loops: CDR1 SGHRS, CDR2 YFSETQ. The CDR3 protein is CASTLVPVQGLSYEQYF. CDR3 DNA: TGCGCCAGCACCTTGGTCCCCGTCCAGGGGTTATCCTACGAGCAGTACTTC.

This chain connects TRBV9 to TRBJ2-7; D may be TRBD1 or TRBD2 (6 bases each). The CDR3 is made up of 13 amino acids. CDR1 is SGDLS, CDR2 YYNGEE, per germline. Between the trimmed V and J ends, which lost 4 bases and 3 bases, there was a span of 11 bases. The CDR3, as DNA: TGTGCCAGCAGCCCACAGGGAGGCTACGAGCAGTACTTC. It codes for CASSPQGGYEQYF.

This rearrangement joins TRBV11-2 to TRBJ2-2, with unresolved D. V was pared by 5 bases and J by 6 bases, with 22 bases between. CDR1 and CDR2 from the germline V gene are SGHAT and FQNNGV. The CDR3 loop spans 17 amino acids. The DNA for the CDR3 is TGTGCCAGCAGCCTACGGGCCGGACGTTTTTCCGCCGGGGAGCTGTTTTTT. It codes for CASSLRAGRFSAGELFF.

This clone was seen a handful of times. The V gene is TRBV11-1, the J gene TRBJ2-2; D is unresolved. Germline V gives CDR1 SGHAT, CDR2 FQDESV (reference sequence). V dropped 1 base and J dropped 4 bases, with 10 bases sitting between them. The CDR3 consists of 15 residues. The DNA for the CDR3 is TGTGCCAGCAGCTTAGTAAGAGTTCGCACCGGGGAGCTGTTTTTT. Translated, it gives CASSLVRVRTGELFF.

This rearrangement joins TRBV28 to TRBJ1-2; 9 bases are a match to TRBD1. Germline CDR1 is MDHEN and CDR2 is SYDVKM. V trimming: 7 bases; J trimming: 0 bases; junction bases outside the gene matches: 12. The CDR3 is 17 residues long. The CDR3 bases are TGTGCCAGCACCCTCTCCTTACAGGGGGCTGCTAACTATGGCTACACCTTC. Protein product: CASTLSLQGAANYGYTF.

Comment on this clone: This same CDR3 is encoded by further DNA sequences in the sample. CDR3 amino acids: CASSILGGYGYTF. The CDR3 DNA is TGTGCCAGTAGTATCCTGGGCGGCTATGGCTACACCTTC. This sequence joins TRBV19 and TRBJ1-2, with D unresolved. Germline CDR1 reads LNHDA; CDR2 reads SQIVND (reference sequence). The length of the CDR3 is 13 residues. Between the trimmed V and J ends, which lost 3 bases and 4 bases, there was a span of 9 bases.

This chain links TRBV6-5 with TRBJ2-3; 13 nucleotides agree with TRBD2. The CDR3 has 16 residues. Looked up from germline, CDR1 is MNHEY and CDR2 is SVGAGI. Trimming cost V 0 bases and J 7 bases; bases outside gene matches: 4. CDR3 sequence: CASSYSGLAGAYTQYF. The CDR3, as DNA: TGTGCCAGCAGTTACTCCGGACTAGCGGGAGCATATACGCAGTATTTT.

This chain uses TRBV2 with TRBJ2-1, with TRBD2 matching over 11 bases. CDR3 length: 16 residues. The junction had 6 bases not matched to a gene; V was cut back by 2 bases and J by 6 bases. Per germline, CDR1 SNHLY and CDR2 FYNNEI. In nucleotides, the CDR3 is TGTGCCAGCAGTGAAATTGTAGCGGGGGGGTCCAATGAGCAGTTCTTC. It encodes CASSEIVAGGSNEQFF.

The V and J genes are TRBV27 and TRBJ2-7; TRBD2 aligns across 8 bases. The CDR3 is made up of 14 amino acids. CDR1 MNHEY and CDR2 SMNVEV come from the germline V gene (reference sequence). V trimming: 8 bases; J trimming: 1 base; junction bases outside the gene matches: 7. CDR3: CASRREGRSYEQYF. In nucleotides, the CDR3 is TGTGCCAGCCGACGGGAGGGCAGATCCTACGAGCAGTACTTC.

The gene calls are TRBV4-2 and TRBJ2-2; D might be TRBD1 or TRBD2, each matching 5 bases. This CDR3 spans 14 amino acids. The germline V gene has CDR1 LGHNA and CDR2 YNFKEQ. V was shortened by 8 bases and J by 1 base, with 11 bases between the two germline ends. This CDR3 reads CASSGPLNTGELFF. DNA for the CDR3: TGTGCCAGCTCGGGACCCTTGAACACCGGGGAGCTGTTTTTT.